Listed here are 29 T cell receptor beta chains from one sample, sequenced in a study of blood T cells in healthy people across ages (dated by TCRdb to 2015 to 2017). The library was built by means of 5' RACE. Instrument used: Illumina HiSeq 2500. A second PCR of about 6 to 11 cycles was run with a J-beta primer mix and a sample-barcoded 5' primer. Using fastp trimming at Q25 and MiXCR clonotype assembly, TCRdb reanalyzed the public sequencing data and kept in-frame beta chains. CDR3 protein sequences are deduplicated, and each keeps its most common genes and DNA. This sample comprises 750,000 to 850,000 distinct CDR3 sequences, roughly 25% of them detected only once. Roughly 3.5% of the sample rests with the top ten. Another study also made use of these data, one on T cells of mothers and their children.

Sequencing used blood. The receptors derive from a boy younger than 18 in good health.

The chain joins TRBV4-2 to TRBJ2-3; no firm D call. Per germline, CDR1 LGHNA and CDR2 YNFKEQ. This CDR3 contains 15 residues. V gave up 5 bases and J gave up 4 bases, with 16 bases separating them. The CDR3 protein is CASSVRNLRADTQYF. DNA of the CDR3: TGTGCCAGCAGCGTTAGGAATTTACGGGCAGATACGCAGTATTTT.

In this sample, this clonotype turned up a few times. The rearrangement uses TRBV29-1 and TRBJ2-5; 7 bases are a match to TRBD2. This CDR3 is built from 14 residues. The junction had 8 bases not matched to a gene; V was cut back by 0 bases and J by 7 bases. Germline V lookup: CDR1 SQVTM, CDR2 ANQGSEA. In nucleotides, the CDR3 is TGCAGCGTTGAAGAGATATCCCCGGGAGGGACCCAGTACTTC. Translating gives CSVEEISPGGTQYF.

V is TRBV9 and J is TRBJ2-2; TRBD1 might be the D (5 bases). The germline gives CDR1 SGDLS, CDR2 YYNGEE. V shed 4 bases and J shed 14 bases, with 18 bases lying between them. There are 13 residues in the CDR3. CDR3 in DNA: TGTGCCAGCAGCATACAATGGGGCGATATACTGTTTTTT. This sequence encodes CASSIQWGDILFF.

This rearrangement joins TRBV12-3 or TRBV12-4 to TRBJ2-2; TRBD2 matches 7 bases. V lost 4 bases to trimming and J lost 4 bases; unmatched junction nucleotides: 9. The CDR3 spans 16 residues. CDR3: CASSSSGATSTGELFF. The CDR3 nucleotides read TGTGCCAGCAGTTCTAGCGGTGCGACGAGCACCGGGGAGCTGTTTTTT.

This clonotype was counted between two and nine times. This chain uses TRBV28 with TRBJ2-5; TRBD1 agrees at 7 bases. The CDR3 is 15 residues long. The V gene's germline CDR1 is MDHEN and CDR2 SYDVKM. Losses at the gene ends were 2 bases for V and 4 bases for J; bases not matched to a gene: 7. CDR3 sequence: CASSLGEQGIETQYF. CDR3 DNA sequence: TGTGCCAGCAGTTTAGGGGAACAGGGGATAGAGACCCAGTACTTC. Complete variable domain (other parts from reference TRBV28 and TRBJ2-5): DVKVTQSSRYLVKRTGEKVFLECVQDMDHENMFWYRQDPGLGLRLIYFSYDVKMKEKGDIPEGYSVSREKKERFSLILESASTNQTSMYLCASSLGEQGIETQYFGPGTRLLVL.

CDR3 in DNA: TGCAGCGTCCAACGTACTAGCTCCTACGAGCAGTACTTC. It translates to CSVQRTSSYEQYF. The chain links TRBV29-1 to TRBJ2-7; D possibly corresponds to TRBD2 (5 bases). Germline V gives CDR1 SQVTM, CDR2 ANQGSEA. There are 13 residues in the CDR3. Trimming stripped 6 bases from V and 0 bases from J, with 12 bases between.

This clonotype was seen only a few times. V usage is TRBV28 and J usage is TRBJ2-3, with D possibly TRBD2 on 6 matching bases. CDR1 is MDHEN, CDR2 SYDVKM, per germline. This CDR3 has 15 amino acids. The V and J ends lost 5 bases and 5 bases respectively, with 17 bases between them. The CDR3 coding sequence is TGTGCCAGCAGTCCCTCATCTGGGCGGGGAGATACGCAGTATTTT. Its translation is CASSPSSGRGDTQYF.

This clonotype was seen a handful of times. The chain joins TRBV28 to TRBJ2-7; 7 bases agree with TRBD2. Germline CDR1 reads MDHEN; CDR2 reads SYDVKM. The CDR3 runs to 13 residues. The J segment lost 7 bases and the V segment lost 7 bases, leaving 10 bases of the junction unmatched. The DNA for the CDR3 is TGTGCCAGCATTGCCTCTGGGGGGGAAGAGCAGTACTTC. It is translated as CASIASGGEEQYF.

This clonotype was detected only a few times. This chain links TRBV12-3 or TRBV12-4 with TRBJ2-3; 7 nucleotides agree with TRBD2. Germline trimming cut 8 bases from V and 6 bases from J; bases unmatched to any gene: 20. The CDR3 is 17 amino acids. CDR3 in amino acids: CASGLNGGIGGTDTQYF. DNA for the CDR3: TGTGCCAGCGGCCTCAACGGGGGGATAGGTGGTACGGATACGCAGTATTTT.

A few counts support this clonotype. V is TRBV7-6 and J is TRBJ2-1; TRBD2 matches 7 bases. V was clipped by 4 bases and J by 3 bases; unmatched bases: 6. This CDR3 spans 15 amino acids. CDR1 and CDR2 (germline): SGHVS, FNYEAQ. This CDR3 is CASSSTSRVYNEQFF. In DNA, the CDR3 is TGTGCCAGCAGCTCGACTAGCCGTGTCTACAATGAGCAGTTCTTC. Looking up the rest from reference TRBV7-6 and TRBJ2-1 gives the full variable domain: GAGVSQSPRYKVTKRGQDVALRCDPISGHVSLYWYRQALGQGPEFLTYFNYEAQQDKSGLPNDRFSAERPEGSISTLTIQRTEQRDSAMYRCASSSTSRVYNEQFFGPGTRLTVL.

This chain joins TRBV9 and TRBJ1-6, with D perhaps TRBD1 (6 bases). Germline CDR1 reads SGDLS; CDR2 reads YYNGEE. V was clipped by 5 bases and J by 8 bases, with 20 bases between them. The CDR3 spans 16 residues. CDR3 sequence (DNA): TGTGCCAGCAGTCCAGTGAGGGGGTTAGGTCATTCACCCCTCCACTTT. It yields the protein CASSPVRGLGHSPLHF.

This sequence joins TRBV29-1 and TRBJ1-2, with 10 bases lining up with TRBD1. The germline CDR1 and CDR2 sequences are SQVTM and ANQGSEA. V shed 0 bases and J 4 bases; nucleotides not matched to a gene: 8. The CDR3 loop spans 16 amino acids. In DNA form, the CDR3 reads TGCAGCGTTGAAGATGCCCCCGGACAGGGGGTCTATGGCTACACCTTC. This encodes CSVEDAPGQGVYGYTF.

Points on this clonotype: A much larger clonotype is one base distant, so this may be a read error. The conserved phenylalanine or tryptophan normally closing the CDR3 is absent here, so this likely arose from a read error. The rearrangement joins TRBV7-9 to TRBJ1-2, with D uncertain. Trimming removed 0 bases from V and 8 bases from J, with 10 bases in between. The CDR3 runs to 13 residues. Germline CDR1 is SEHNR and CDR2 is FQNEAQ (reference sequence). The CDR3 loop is CASSLAREYGYTL. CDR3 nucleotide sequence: TGTGCCAGCAGCTTAGCGAGGGAATACGGCTACACCCTC.

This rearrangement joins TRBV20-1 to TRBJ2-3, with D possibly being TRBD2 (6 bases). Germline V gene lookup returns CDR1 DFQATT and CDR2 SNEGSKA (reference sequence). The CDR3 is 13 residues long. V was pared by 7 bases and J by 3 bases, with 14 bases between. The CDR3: CSVGDFRTDTQYF. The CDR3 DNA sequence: TGCAGTGTAGGGGACTTTAGGACAGATACGCAGTATTTT.

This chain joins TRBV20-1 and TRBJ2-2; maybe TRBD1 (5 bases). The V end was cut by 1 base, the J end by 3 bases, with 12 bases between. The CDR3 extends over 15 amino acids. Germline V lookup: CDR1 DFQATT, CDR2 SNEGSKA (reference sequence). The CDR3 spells CSARGGRPYTGELFF. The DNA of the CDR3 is TGCAGTGCTAGAGGGGGCAGACCGTACACCGGGGAGCTGTTTTTT.

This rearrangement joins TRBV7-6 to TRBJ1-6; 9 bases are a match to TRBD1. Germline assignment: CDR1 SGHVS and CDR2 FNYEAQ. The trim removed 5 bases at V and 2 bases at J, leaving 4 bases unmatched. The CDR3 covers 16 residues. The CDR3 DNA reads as TGTGCCAGCAGCCGGACAGGGGACGCCTATAATTCACCCCTCCACTTT. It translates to CASSRTGDAYNSPLHF.

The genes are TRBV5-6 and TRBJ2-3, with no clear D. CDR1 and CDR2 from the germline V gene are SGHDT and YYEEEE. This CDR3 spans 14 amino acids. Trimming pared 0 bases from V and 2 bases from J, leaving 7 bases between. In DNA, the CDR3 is TGTGCCAGCAGCTTGGCACAGTTCACAGATACGCAGTATTTT. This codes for CASSLAQFTDTQYF.

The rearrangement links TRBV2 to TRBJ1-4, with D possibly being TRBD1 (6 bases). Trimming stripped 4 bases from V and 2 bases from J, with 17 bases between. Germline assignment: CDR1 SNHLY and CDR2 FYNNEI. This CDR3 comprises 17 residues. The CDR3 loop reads CASSATGKKHTNEKLFF. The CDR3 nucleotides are TGTGCCAGCAGTGCGACAGGAAAGAAGCACACTAATGAAAAACTGTTTTTT.

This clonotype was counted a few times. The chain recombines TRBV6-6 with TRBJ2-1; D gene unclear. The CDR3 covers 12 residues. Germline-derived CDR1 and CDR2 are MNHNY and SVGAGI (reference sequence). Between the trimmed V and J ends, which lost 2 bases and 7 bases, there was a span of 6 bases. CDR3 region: CASSYNGNEQFF. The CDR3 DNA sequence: TGTGCCAGCAGTTACAATGGAAATGAGCAGTTCTTC.

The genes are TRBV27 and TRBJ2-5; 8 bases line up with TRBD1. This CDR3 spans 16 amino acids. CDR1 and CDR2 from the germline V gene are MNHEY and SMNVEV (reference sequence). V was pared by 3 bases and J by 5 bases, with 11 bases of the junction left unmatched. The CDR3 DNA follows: TGTGCCAGCAGTTTCTCCTCGACAGGGGCTGAGGAGACCCAGTACTTC. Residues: CASSFSSTGAEETQYF.

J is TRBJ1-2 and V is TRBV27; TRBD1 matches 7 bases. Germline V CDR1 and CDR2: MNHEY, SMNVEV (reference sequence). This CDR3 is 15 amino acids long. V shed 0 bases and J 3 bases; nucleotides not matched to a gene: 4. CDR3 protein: CASSLSRGHDYGYTF. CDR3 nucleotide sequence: TGTGCCAGCAGTTTATCGAGGGGGCATGACTATGGCTACACCTTC.

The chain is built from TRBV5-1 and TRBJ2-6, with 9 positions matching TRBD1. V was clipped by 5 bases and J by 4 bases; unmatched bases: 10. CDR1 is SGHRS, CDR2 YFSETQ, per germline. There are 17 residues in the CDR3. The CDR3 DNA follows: TGCGCCAGCAGGGCAGGACAGGGGCTTTGGGGGGCCAACGTCCTGACTTTC. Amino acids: CASRAGQGLWGANVLTF.

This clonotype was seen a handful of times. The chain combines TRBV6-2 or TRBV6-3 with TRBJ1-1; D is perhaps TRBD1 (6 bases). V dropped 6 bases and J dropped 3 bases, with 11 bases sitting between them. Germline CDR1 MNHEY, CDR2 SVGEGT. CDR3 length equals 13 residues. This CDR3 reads CASSYPGDTEAFF. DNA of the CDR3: TGTGCCAGCAGCTACCCAGGGGACACTGAAGCTTTCTTT.

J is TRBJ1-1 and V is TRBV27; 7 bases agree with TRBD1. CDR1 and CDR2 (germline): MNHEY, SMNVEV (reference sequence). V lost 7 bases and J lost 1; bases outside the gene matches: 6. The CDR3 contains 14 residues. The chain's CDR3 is CASNTGDSNTEAFF. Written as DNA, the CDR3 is TGTGCCAGCAATACAGGGGATTCGAACACTGAAGCTTTCTTT.

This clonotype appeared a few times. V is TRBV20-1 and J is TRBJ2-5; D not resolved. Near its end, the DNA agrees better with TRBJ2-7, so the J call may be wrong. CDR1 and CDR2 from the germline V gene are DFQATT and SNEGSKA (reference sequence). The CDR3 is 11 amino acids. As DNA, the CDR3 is TGCAGTGCTAGACCCTCTTACGAGCAGTACTTC. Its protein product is CSARPSYEQYF.

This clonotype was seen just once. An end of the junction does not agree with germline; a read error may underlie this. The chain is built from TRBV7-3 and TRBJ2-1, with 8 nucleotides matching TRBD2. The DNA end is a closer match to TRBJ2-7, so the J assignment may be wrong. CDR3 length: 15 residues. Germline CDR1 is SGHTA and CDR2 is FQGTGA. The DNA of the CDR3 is TGTGCCAGCAGCGTAACCGGGACTAGTCCCTACGAGCAGTACTTC. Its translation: CASSVTGTSPYEQYF.

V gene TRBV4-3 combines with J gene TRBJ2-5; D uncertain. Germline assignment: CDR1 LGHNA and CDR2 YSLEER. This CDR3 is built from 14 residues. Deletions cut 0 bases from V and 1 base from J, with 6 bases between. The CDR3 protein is CASSQERLQETQYF. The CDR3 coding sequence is TGCGCCAGCAGCCAAGAGCGACTCCAAGAGACCCAGTACTTC.

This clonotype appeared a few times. The CDR3 here is CASSYSTGDSPLHF. The CDR3 region has the DNA TGTGCCAGCAGTTACTCGACAGGGGATTCACCCCTCCACTTT. J is TRBJ1-6 and V is TRBV6-5; 8 bases fit TRBD1. The V segment lost 0 bases and the J segment 8 bases; nucleotides outside the gene matches: 0. The CDR3 length is 14 residues. CDR1 and CDR2 from the germline V gene are MNHEY and SVGAGI.

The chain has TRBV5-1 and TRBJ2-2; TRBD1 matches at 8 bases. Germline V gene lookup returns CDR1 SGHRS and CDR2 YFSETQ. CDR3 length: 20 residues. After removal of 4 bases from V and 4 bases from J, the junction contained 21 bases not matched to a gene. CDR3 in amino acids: CASSIPHRGNAELSTGELFF. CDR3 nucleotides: TGCGCCAGCAGCATCCCACACAGGGGGAATGCGGAGTTGTCCACCGGGGAGCTGTTTTTT.